A selection of T cell receptor beta chains follows, all from one sample in a study of blood T cell repertoires in COVID-19. The repertoire was sequenced with immunoSEQ multiplex PCR; TCRdb's copy has only in-frame clones and lacks some. Here the sample spans some 43,000 clones, approximately 88% being singletons. Sequenced material: peripheral blood. These receptor sequences come from a man between 60 and 75 years old with active COVID-19. The CDR3 runs from the conserved cysteine through the conserved F or W. Each record gives: J gene, V gene, CDR3 length, CDR3 protein.

>TRBJ2-1|TRBV5-1|16
CASSSAQLAGYNEQFF
>TRBJ2-1|TRBV6-5|14
CASTRTVPGGEQFF
>TRBJ2-4|TRBV5-1|15
CASSDLDRNKNIQYF
>TRBJ2-1|TRBV7-2|16
CASSLTGTSSYNEQFF
>TRBJ2-2|TRBV7-2|16
CASSLNSGRDTGELFF
>TRBJ1-2|TRBV3-1/TRBV3-2|17
CASSQDPRRTRGYGYTF
>TRBJ2-6|TRBV19|15
CASSVSPSGANVLTF
>TRBJ2-1|TRBV5-4|12
CASRGEGYEQFF
>TRBJ2-7|TRBV4-1|17
CASSQDDRGASSYEQYF
>TRBJ2-3|TRBV6-5|15
CASSYSYRGVDTQYF